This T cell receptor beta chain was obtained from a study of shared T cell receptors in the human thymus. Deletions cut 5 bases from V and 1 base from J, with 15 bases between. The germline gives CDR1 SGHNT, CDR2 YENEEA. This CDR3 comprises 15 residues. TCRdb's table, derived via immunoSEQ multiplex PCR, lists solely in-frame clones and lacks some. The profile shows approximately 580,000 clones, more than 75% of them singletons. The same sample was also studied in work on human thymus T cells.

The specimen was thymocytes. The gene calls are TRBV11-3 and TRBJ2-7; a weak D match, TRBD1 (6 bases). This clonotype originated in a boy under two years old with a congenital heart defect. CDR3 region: CASSLQQGNSYEQYF. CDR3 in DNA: TGTGCCAGCAGCCTCCAACAGGGAAATTCCTACGAGCAGTACTTC.